This T cell receptor (beta chain) was captured in a study of blood T cell repertoires in COVID-19 (dated by TCRdb to 2018 to 2020). Regarding the complete study: Samples from collaborators originated in the United States, Italy and Spain and spanned both the acute and convalescent phases of COVID-19. Deeply sampled blood TCRbeta repertoires from subjects exposed to, actively infected with, or recovered from COVID-19 were included in the dataset. Where available, HLA class I and class II types were taken from metadata supplied by the sample provider and were not determined by assay-based typing. The repertoires were made available in a free public database intended to serve as a resource for research on the immune response to SARS-CoV-2. Samples were obtained from the ongoing ImmuneRACE study (first 160 participants) and from approximately 1,200 subjects provided by 6 global collaborators. The prospective study material was composed of cDNA or gDNA derived from T cells, B-cell-depleted T cells, or PBMCs. The sample metadata nearly always contained a de-identified subject ID, COVID-19 status, age in years and sex. What the work shows at the level of the full study, not this receptor alone: Clinical and demographic metadata were provided uncurated, with the amount varying by source and participant.

Remarks on this clone: Its target antigen remains unknown. Base qualities are not at hand, and no much larger clone is one base apart.

TCRbeta CDR3 regions were amplified from genomic DNA by means of the immunoSEQ Assay, a bias-controlled multiplex PCR. In the paper's pipeline: The number of nucleated cells in each sample was estimated from the amplification of reference gene primers within the assay. To quantify the absolute abundance of each unique TCRbeta CDR3 rearrangement, sequence reads were collapsed and filtered. For each sample, productive Simpson clonality was calculated as the square root of Simpson's diversity index over productive rearrangements. TCRdb retrieved this table from immuneACCESS and kept in-frame rearrangements only. Not all clones are present; in checked studies, unresolved V genes account for under half, and no reason is known for the remainder. The DNA gave D and trimming, while V, J and clone size come from that table. Present in this sample are approximately 30,000 clones, approximately 90% of which were seen just once. Of the sample, 5.4% falls within the top ten clones.

Each collaborating institution followed its own protocols to collect whole blood in K2EDTA tubes. Collaborator samples were shipped for TCRbeta analysis as frozen whole blood, isolated PBMCs, or DNA extracted from either sample type. Relative to germline, V is 4 bases shorter and J is 1 base shorter, with 10 bases between their ends. The CDR3 covers 14 residues, taking in both the cysteine and the phenylalanine. Only CDR3 DNA remains: 42 bases, in frame from the first base. The germline V gene yields SGDLS for CDR1 and YYNGEE for CDR2. The chain links TRBV9 with TRBJ2-3, with no D gene named confidently. This receptor was taken from a human donor in a cohort sampled during active COVID-19. The source material was peripheral blood. The CDR3 reads CASSPEPGTDTQYF. The nucleotide sequence is TGTGCCAGCAGCCCTGAGCCCGGCACAGATACGCAGTATTTT.